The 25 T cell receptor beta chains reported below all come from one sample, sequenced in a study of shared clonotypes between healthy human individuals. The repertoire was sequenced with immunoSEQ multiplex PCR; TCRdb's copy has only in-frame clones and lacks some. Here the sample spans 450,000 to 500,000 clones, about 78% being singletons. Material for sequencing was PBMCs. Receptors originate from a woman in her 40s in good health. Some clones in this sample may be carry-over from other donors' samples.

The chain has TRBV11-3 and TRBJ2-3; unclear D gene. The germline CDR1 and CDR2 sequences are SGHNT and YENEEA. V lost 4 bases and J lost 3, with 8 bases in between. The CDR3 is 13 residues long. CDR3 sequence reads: CASSSMRTDTQYF. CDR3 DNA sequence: TGTGCCAGCAGCTCAATGCGGACAGATACGCAGTATTTT.

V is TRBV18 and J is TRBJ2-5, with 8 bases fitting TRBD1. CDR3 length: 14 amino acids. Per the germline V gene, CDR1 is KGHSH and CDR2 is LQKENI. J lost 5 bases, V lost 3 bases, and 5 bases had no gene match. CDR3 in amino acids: CASSPQTGEETQYF. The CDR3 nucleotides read TGTGCCAGCTCACCCCAGACAGGGGAGGAGACCCAGTACTTC.

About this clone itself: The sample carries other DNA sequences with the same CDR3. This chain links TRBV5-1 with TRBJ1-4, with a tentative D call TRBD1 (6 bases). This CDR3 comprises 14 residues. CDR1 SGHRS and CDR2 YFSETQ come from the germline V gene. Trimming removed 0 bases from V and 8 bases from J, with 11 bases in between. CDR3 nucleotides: TGCGCCAGCAGCTTGGGCCCAGGGGACGAAAAACTGTTTTTT. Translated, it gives CASSLGPGDEKLFF.

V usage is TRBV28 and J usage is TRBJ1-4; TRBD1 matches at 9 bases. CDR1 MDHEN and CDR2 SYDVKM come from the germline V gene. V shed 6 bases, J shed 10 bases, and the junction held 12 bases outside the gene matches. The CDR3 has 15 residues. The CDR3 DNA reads TGTGCCAGCAGAACTACAGGGGGCGGTTTCGGAAAACTGTTTTTT. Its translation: CASRTTGGGFGKLFF.

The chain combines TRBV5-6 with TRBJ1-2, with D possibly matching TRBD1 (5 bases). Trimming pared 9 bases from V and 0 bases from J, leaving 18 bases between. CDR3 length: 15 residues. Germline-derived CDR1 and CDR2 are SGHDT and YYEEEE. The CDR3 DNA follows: TGTGCCACCCGAAGACAGTCGCGGGCTAACTATGGCTACACCTTC. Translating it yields CATRRQSRANYGYTF.

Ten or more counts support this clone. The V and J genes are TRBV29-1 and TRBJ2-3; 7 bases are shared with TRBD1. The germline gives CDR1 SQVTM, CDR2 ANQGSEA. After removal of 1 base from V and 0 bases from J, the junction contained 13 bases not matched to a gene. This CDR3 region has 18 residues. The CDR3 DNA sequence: TGCAGCGTTGAAGTTGTACAGGGGCGTAGCTCTAGCACAGATACGCAGTATTTT. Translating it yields CSVEVVQGRSSSTDTQYF.

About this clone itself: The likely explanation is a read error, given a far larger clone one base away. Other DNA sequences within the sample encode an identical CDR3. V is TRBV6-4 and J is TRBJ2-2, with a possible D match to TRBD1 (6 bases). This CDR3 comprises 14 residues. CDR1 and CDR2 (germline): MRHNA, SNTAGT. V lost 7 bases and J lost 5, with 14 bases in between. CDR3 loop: CASTPRTETGELFF. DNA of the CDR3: TGTGCCAGCACCCCCCGGACAGAAACCGGGGAGCTGTTTTTT.

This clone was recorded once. The CDR3 is CASSAGQRLGEQFF. The CDR3 DNA follows: TGTGCCAGCAGCGCGGGACAACGTCTGGGTGAGCAGTTCTTC. This chain connects TRBV5-4 to TRBJ2-1; D may match TRBD1 or TRBD2 (6 bases each). This CDR3 contains 14 residues. CDR1 SGHNT and CDR2 YYREEE come from the germline V gene (reference sequence). Between the trimmed V and J ends, which lost 4 bases and 9 bases, there was a span of 17 bases.

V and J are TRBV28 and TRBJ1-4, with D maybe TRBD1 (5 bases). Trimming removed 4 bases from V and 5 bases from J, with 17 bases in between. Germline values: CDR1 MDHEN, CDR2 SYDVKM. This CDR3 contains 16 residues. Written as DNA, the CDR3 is TGTGCCAGCAGTTCCCCCCTCCGGGACGGGAATGAAAAACTGTTTTTT. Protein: CASSSPLRDGNEKLFF.

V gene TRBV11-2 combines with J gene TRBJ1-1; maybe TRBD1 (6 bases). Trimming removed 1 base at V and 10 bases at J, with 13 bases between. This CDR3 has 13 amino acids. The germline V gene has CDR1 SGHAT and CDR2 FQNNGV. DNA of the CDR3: TGTGCCAGCAGCTTAGGTTCAGCCAGGGGAGCTTTCTTT. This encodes CASSLGSARGAFF.

The CDR3 spells CASSPWGQAELTEAFF. The CDR3, as DNA: TGCGCCAGCAGCCCCTGGGGACAGGCTGAACTCACTGAAGCTTTCTTT. The rearrangement links TRBV4-1 to TRBJ1-1, with 8 positions matching TRBD1. Germline V gene data show CDR1 as MGHRA and CDR2 as YSYEKL. The length of the CDR3 is 16 residues. With V trimmed by 4 bases and J by 4 bases, 11 bases remained unmatched.

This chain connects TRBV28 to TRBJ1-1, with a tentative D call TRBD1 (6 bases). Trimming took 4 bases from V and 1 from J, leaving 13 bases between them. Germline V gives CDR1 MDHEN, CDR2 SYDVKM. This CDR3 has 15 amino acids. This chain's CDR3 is CASSWVTGANTEAFF. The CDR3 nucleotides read TGTGCCAGCAGTTGGGTGACAGGAGCGAACACTGAAGCTTTCTTT.

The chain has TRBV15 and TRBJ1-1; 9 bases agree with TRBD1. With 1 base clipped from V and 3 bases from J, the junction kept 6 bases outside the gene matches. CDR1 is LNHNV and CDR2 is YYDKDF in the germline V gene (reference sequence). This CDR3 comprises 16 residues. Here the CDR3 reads CATSRGGTGRDTEAFF. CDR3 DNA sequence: TGTGCCACCAGCAGAGGGGGGACAGGGAGGGACACTGAAGCTTTCTTT.

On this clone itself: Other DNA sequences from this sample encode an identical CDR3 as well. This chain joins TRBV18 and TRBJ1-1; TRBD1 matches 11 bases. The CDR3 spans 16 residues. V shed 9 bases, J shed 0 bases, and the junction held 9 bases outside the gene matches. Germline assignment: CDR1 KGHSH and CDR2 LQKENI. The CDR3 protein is CASSRTGGGLNTEAFF. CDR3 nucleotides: TGTGCCAGTTCAAGGACAGGGGGCGGCCTGAACACTGAAGCTTTCTTT.

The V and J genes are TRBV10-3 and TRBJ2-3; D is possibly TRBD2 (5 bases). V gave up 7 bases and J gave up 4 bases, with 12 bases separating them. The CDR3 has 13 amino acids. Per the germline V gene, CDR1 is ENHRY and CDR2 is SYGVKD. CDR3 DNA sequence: TGTGCCATCATAGGTAGCGACTCAGATACGCAGTATTTT. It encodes CAIIGSDSDTQYF.

The chain's CDR3 is CASSFLGSSDTQYF. Written as DNA, the CDR3 is TGTGCCAGCAGCTTTCTGGGGAGCTCAGATACGCAGTATTTT. This chain joins TRBV11-3 and TRBJ2-3; D may be TRBD2 (5 bases). CDR1 is SGHNT, CDR2 YENEEA, per germline. V was trimmed by 3 bases and J by 4 bases, leaving 11 bases between them. This CDR3 contains 14 residues.

The CDR3 DNA reads TGCGCCAGCAGCCCCACGACAGGGACTAGCGGGCCTGAGTGGGGGATAGATACGCAGTATTTT. Residues: CASSPTTGTSGPEWGIDTQYF. The chain has TRBV5-1 and TRBJ2-3; 12 bases are shared with TRBD2. Germline CDR1 and CDR2: SGHRS and YFSETQ. V lost 4 bases and J lost 5; bases outside the gene matches: 23. The CDR3 has 21 residues.

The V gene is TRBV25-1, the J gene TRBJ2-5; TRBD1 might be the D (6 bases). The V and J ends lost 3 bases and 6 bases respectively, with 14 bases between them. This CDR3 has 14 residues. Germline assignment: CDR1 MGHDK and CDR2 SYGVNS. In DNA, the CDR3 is TGTGCCAGCAGTGAGGCAGGGGAATGGAAGACCCAGTACTTC. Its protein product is CASSEAGEWKTQYF.

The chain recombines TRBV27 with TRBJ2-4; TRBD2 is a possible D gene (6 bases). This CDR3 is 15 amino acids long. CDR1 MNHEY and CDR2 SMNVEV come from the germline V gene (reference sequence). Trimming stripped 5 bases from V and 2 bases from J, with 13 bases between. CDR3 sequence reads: CASSGSGVTKNIQYF. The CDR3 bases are TGTGCCAGCAGTGGCTCGGGGGTAACCAAAAACATTCAGTACTTC.

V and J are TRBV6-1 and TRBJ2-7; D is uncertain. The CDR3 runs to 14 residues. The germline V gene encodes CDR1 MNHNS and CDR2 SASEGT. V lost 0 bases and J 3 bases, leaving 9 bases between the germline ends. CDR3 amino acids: CASSEANSFYEQYF. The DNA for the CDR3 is TGTGCCAGCAGTGAAGCTAACTCCTTCTACGAGCAGTACTTC.

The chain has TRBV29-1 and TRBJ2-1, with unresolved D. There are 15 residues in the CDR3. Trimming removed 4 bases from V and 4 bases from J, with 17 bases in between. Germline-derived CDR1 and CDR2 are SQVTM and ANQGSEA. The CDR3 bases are TGCAGCGTTGTGGCCCCCACCATCGGGTACAATGAGCAGTTCTTC. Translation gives CSVVAPTIGYNEQFF.

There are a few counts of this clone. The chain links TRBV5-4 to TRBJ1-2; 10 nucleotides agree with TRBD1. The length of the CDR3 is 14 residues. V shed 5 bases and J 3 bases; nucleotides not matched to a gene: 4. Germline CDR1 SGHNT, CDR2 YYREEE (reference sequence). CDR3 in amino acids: CASREGTGDYGYTF. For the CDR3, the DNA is TGTGCCAGCAGGGAAGGGACAGGGGACTATGGCTACACCTTC.

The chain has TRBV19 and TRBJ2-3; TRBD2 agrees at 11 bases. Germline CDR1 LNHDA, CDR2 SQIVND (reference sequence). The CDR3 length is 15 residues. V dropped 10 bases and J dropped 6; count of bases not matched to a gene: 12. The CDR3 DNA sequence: TGTGCCACCCGGACTAGCGGGTGGGTTTCGGATACGCAGTATTTT. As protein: CATRTSGWVSDTQYF.

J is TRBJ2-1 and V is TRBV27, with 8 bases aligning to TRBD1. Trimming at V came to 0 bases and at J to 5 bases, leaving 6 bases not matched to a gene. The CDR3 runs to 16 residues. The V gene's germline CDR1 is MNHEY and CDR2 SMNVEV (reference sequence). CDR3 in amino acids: CASSLSFRGQNNEQFF. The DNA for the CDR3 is TGTGCCAGCAGTTTATCGTTCAGGGGGCAGAACAATGAGCAGTTCTTC.

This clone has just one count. CDR3 sequence (DNA): TGTGCCAGCACTGCGGGACTAGCGGCCTTGGATGAGCAGTTCTTC. It codes for CASTAGLAALDEQFF. This rearrangement joins TRBV28 to TRBJ2-1, with 11 bases identical to TRBD2. The CDR3 loop spans 15 amino acids. Looked up from germline, CDR1 is MDHEN and CDR2 is SYDVKM. J gave up 8 bases and V 7 bases, and 10 bases lay outside the gene matches.